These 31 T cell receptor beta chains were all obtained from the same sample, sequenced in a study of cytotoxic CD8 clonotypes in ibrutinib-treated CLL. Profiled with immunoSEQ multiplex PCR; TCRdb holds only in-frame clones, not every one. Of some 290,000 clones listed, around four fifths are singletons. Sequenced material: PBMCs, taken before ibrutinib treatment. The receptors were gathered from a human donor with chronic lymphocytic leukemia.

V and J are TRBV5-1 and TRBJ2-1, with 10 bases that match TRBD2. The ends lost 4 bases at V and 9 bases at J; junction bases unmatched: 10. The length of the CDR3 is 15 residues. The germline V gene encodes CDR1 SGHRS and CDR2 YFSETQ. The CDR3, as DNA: TGCGCCAGCAGCGTCAATAGCGGGAGGCGGGGTGAGCAGTTCTTC. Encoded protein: CASSVNSGRRGEQFF.

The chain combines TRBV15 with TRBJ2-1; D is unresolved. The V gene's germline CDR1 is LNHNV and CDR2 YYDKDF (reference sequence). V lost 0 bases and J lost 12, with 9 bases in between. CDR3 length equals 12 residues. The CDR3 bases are TGTGCCACCAGCAGAGATGCACCGGCGCAGTTCTTC. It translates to CATSRDAPAQFF. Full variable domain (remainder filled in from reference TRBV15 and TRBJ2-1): DAMVIQNPRYQVTQFGKPVTLSCSQTLNHNVMYWYQQKSSQAPKLLFHYYDKDFNNEADTPDNFQSRRPNTSFCFLDIRSPGLGDTAMYLCATSRDAPAQFFGPGTRLTVL.

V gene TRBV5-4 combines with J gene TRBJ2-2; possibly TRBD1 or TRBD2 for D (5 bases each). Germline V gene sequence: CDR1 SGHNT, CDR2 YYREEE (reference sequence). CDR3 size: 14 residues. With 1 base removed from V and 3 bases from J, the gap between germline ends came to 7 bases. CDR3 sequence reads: CASSLWGHTGELFF. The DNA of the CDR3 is TGTGCCAGCAGCTTGTGGGGACACACCGGGGAGCTGTTTTTT.

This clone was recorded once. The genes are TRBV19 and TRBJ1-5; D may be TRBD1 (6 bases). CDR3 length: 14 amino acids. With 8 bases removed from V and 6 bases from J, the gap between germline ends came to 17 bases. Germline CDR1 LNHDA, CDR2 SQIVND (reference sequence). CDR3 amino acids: CASLKQGEGQPQHF. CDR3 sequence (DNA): TGTGCCAGTCTGAAACAGGGAGAGGGTCAGCCCCAGCATTTT.

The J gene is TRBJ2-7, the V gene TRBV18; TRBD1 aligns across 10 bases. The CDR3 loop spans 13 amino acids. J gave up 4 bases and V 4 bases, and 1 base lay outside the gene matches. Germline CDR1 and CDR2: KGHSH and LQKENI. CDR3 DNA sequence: TGTGCCAGCTCACGGGACAGGGGTTACGAGCAGTACTTC. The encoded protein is CASSRDRGYEQYF.

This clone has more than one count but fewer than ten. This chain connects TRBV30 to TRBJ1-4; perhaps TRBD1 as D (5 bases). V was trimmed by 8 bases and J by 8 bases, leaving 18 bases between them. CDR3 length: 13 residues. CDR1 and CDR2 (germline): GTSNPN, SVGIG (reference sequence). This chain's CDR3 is CAGNWGVREKLFF. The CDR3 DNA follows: TGTGCCGGAAATTGGGGGGTTCGGGAAAAACTGTTTTTT.

The CDR3: CASSAGTSGRYNEQFF. CDR3 nucleotide sequence: TGTGCCAGCAGTGCCGGGACTAGCGGGAGATACAATGAGCAGTTCTTC. V and J are TRBV25-1 and TRBJ2-1; 14 bases align to TRBD2. CDR3 length equals 16 residues. From germline, CDR1 is MGHDK and CDR2 SYGVNS. V dropped 4 bases and J dropped 4; count of bases not matched to a gene: 3.

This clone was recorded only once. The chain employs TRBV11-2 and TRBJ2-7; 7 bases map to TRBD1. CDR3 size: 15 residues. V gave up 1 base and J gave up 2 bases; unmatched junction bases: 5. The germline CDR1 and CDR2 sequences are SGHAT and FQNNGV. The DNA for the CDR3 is TGTGCCAGCAGCTTAGGCCTGGGACAGCCCTACGAGCAGTACTTC. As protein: CASSLGLGQPYEQYF.

CDR3 in DNA: TGCGCCAGCAGCCAACCGACGGGGAGAGGGTATGGCTACACCTTC. Translation gives CASSQPTGRGYGYTF. The V call is TRBV4-1, the J call TRBJ1-2; D gene uncertain. V was shortened by 2 bases and J by 5 bases, with 15 bases between the two germline ends. CDR3 length: 15 amino acids. Germline CDR1 MGHRA, CDR2 YSYEKL.

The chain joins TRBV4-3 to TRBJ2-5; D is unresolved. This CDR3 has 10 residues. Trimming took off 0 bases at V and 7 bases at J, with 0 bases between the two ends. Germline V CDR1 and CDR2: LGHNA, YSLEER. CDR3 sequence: CASSQETQYF. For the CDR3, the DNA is TGCGCCAGCAGCCAAGAGACCCAGTACTTC.

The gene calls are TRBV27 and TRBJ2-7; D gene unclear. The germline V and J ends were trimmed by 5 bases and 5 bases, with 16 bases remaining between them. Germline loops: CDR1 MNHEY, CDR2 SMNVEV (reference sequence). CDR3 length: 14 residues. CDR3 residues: CASSPQLNKHEQYF. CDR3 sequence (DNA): TGTGCCAGCAGTCCTCAGTTGAACAAACACGAGCAGTACTTC.

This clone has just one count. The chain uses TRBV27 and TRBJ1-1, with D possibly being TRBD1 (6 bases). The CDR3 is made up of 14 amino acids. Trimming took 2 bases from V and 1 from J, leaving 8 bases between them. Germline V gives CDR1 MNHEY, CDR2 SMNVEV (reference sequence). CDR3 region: CASSLRGGNTEAFF. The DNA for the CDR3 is TGTGCCAGCAGTTTAAGGGGGGGGAACACTGAAGCTTTCTTT.

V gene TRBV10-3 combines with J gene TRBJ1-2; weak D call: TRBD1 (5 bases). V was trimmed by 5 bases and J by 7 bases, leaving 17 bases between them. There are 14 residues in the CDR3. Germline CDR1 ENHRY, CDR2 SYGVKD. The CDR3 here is CAISNRPGRGGYTF. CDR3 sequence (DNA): TGTGCCATCAGTAACCGCCCAGGGAGGGGTGGCTACACCTTC.

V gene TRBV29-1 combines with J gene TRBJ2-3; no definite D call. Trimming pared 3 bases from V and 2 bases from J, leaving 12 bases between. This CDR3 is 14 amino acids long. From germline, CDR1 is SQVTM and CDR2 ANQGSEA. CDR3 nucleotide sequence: TGCAGCGTTGATCACGGATTCGCCACAGATACGCAGTATTTT. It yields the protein CSVDHGFATDTQYF.

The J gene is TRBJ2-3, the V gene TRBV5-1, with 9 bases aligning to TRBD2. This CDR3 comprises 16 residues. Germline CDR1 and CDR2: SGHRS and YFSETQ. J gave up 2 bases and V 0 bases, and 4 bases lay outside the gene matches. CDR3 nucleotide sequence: TGCGCCAGCAGCTTGGTGTCTAGCGGGACCACAGATACGCAGTATTTT. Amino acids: CASSLVSSGTTDTQYF.

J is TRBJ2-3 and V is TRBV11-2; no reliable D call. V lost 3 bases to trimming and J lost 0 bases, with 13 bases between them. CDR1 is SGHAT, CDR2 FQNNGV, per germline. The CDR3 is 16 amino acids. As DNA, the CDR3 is TGTGCCAGCAGCTTTCGGACCGGAGCTAGCACAGATACGCAGTATTTT. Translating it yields CASSFRTGASTDTQYF.

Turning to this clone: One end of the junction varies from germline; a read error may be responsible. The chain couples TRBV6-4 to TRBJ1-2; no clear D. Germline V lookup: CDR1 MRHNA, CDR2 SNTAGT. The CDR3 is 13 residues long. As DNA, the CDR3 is TGTGCTAGCAGTGACTGGGCTGGTGATGGCTACACCTTC. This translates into CASSDWAGDGYTF.

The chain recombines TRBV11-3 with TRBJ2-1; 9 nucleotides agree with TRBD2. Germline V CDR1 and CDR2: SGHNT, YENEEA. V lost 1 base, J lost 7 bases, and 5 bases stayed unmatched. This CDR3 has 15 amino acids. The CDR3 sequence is CASSLGGRAPNEQFF. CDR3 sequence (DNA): TGTGCCAGCAGCTTAGGCGGGAGGGCCCCAAATGAGCAGTTCTTC.

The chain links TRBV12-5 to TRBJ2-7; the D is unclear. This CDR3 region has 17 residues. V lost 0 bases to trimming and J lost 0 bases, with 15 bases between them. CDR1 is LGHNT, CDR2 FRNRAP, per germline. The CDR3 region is CASGLVIATPSSYEQYF. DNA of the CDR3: TGTGCTAGTGGTTTGGTAATCGCCACCCCCTCCTCCTACGAGCAGTACTTC.

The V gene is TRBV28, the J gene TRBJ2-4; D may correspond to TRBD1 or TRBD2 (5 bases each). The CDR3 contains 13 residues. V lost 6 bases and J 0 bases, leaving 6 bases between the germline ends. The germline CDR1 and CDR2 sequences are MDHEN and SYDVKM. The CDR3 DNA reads TGTGCCAGCAGCGGGACAGCCAAAAACATTCAGTACTTC. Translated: CASSGTAKNIQYF.

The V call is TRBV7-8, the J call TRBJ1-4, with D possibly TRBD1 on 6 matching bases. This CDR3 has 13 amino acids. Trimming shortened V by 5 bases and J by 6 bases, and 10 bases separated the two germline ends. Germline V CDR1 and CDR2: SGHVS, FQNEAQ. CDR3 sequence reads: CASSPNRDEKLFF. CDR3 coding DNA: TGTGCCAGCAGCCCAAACAGGGATGAAAAACTGTTTTTT. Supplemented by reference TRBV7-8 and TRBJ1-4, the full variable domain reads GAGVSQSPRYKVAKRGQDVALRCDPISGHVSLFWYQQALGQGPEFLTYFQNEAQLDKSGLPSDRFFAERPEGSVSTLKIQRTQQEDSAVYLCASSPNRDEKLFFGSGTQLSVL.

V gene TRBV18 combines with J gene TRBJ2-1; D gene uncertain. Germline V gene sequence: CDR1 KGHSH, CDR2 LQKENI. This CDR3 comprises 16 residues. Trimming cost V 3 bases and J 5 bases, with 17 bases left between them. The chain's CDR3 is CASSPVIRPVDNEQFF. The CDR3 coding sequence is TGTGCCAGCTCACCCGTAATTAGACCTGTGGACAATGAGCAGTTCTTC.

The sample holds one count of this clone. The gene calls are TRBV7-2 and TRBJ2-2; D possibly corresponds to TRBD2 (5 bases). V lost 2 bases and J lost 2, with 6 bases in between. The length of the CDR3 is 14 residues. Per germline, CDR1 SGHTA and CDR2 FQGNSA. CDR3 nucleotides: TGTGCCAGCAGCTTACGACTAAACACCGGGGAGCTGTTTTTT. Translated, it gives CASSLRLNTGELFF.

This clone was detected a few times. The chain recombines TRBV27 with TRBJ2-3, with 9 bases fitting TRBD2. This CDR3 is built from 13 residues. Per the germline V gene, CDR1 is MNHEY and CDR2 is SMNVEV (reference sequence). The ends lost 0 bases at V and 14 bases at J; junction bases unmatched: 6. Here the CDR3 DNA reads TGTGCCAGCAGTTTATCGATAGCGGGAGTGGTGTATTTT. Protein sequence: CASSLSIAGVVYF.

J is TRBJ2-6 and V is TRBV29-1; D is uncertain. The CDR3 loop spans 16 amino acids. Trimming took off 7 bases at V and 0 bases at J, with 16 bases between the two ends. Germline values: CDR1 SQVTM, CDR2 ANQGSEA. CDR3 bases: TGCAGCGCTACCCCCTCAATACTCTCTGGGGCCAACGTCCTGACTTTC. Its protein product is CSATPSILSGANVLTF.

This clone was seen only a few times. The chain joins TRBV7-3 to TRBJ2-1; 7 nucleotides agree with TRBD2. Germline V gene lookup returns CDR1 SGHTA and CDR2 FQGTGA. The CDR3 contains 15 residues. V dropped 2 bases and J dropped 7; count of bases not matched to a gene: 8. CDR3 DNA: TGTGCCAGCAGCTTACAATCTAGCGGATGGAATGAGCAGTTCTTC. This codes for CASSLQSSGWNEQFF.

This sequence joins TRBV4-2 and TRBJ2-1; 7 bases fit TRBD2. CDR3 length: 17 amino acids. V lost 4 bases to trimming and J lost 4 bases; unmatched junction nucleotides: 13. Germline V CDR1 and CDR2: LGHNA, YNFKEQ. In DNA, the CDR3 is TGTGCCAGCAGCCGAGACCCCGGGCTAGCGGATTACAATGAGCAGTTCTTC. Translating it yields CASSRDPGLADYNEQFF.

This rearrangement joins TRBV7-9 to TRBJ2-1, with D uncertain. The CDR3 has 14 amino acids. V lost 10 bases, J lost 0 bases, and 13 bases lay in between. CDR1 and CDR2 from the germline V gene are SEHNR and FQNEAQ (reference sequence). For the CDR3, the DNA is TGTGCCACCACCCTTCTGAGCTCCTACAATGAGCAGTTCTTC. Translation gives CATTLLSSYNEQFF.

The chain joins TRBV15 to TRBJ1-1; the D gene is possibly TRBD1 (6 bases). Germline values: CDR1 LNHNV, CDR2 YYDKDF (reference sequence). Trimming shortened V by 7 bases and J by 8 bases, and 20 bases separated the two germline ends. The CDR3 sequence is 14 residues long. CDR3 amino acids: CATTTPHRVREAFF. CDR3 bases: TGTGCCACCACCACGCCCCACAGGGTACGGGAAGCTTTCTTT.

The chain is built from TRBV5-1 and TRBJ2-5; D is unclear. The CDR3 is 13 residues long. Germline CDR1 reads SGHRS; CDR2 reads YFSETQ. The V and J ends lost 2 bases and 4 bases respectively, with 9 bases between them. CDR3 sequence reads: CASSFNSPETQYF. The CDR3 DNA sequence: TGCGCCAGCAGCTTTAACTCTCCAGAGACCCAGTACTTC.

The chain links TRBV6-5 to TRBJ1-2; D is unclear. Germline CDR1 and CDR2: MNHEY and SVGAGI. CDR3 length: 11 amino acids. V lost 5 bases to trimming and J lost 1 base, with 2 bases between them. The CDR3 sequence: CASSNNYGYTF. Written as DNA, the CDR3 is TGTGCCAGCAGTAATAACTATGGCTACACCTTC.